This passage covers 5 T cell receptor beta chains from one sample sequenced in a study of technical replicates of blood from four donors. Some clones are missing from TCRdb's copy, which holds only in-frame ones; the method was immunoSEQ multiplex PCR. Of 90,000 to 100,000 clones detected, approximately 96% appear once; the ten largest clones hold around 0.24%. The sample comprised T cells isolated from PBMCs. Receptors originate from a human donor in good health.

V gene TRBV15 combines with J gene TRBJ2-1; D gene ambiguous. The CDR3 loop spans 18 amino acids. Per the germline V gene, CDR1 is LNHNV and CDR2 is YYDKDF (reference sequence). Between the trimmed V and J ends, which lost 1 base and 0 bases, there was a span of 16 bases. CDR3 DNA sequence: TGTGCCACCAGCAGAGTGAAGTACGCTAGTAGCTCCTACAATGAGCAGTTCTTC. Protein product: CATSRVKYASSSYNEQFF.

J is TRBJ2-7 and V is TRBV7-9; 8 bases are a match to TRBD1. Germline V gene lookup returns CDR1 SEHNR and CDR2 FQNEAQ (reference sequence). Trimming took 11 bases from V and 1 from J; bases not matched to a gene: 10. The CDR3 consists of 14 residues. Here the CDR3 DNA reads TGTGCCTGCACTAGGGGGACAGGTTCCTACGAGCAGTACTTC. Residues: CACTRGTGSYEQYF.

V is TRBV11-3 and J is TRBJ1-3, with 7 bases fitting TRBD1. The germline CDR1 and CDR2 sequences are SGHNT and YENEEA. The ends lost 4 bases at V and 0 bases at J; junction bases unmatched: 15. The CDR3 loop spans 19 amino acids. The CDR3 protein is CASSSPYRDRALSGNTIYF. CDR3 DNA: TGTGCCAGCAGCTCCCCATACCGAGACAGGGCCCTCTCTGGAAACACCATATATTTT.

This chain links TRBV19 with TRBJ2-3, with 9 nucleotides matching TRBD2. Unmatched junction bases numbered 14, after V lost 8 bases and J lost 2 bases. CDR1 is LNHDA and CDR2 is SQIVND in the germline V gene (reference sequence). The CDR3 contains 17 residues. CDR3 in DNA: TGTGCCAGTGCCCCAGCCCTAGCGGGGCCTCACACAGATACGCAGTATTTT. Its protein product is CASAPALAGPHTDTQYF.

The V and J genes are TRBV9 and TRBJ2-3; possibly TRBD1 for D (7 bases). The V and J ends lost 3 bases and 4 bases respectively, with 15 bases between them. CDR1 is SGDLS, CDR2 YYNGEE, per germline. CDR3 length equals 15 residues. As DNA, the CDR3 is TGTGCCAGCAGCGCCGGAGGGGGCGTGTCAGATACGCAGTATTTT. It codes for CASSAGGGVSDTQYF.